A selection of T cell receptor beta chains follows, all from one sample in a study of blood T cell repertoires in COVID-19. TCRdb keeps only in-frame clones here, not all; method: immunoSEQ multiplex PCR. Of 200,000 or so clones detected, approximately 90% appear once; the ten largest clones hold 4.5% to 7.5%. Sample: peripheral blood. These receptors were obtained from a man at least 80 years old with acute or convalescent COVID-19. The CDR3 runs from the conserved cysteine through the conserved F or W. Each record gives: J gene, D gene, clone size, V gene, CDR3 length, CDR3 protein, CDR3 DNA. The D gene is left open where the match is weak. Only some rows state a clone size, as once, few, many or a class for expanded clones.

TRBJ2-2,TRBD1,NA,TRBV5-1,15,CASSQETGVAGELFF,TGCGCCAGCAGCCAAGAGACAGGGGTGGCCGGGGAGCTGTTTTTT
TRBJ2-7,NA,NA,TRBV19,15,CASSLEGTSPYEQYF,TGTGCCAGTAGTCTTGAGGGGACTTCCCCCTACGAGCAGTACTTC
TRBJ2-2,TRBD2,NA,TRBV7-9,16,CASSLGLAGSTGELFF,TGTGCCAGCAGCTTGGGACTAGCGGGAAGCACCGGGGAGCTGTTTTTT
TRBJ2-3,TRBD2,NA,TRBV7-2,14,CASSFGTSGDTQYF,TGTGCCAGCAGCTTCGGGACTAGCGGAGATACGCAGTATTTT
TRBJ2-3,TRBD1,NA,TRBV6-5,15,CASSPGQGFMDTQYF,TGTGCCAGCAGCCCGGGACAGGGTTTTATGGATACGCAGTATTTT
TRBJ1-2,NA,NA,TRBV6-5,13,CASRPGRGYGYTF,TGTGCCAGCAGACCGGGCAGGGGCTATGGCTACACCTTC
TRBJ2-1,TRBD1,NA,TRBV24-1,16,CATSDFGTGQHNEQFF,TGTGCCACCAGTGACTTCGGGACAGGGCAACACAATGAGCAGTTCTTC
TRBJ1-4,NA,NA,TRBV2,17,CASSERTVGSTNEKLFF,TGTGCCAGCAGTGAGAGGACAGTGGGGTCAACTAATGAAAAACTGTTTTTT
TRBJ1-4,TRBD1,NA,TRBV19,17,CASSSPGTGRGNEKLFF,TGTGCCAGTAGTAGTCCCGGGACAGGGAGGGGTAATGAAAAACTGTTTTTT
TRBJ2-7,TRBD1,NA,TRBV6-5,14,CASSSGQGTYEQYF,TGTGCCAGCAGTTCAGGACAGGGAACCTACGAGCAGTACTTC
TRBJ1-2,NA,NA,TRBV28,15,CASSSLGGVIGGYTF,TGTGCCAGCAGTTCCCTGGGGGGGGTGATAGGTGGCTACACCTTC
TRBJ2-5,TRBD2,NA,TRBV4-2,16,CASSAPELAGQETQYF,TGTGCCAGCAGCGCCCCGGAGTTAGCGGGCCAAGAGACCCAGTACTTC
TRBJ2-3,NA,once,TRBV6-5,15,CASSSQGHGTDTQYF,TGTGCCAGCAGTTCCCAGGGGCACGGCACAGATACGCAGTATTTT
TRBJ1-2,TRBD1,NA,TRBV4-1,15,CASSQGVGQKSGYTF,TGCGCCAGCAGCCAAGGTGTGGGACAGAAATCCGGCTACACCTTC
TRBJ2-7,NA,NA,TRBV10-3,14,CAISETQAQGEQYF,TGTGCCATCAGTGAGACCCAAGCGCAGGGCGAGCAGTACTTC
TRBJ2-1,NA,NA,TRBV12-3/TRBV12-4,13,CASRGSSYNEQFF,TGTGCCAGCAGAGGGAGTTCCTACAATGAGCAGTTCTTC
TRBJ1-1,NA,NA,TRBV28,14,CASSPNRGNTEAFF,TGTGCCAGCAGTCCAAACCGGGGGAACACTGAAGCTTTCTTT
TRBJ1-1,NA,NA,TRBV27,13,CASSFAARTEAFF,TGTGCCAGCAGTTTCGCGGCGAGGACTGAAGCTTTCTTT
TRBJ1-1,TRBD1,once,TRBV29-1,12,CSVRTGPTEAFF,TGCAGCGTTAGGACAGGTCCCACTGAAGCTTTCTTT
TRBJ1-5,NA,few,TRBV19,16,CASKPGTPDSNQPQHF,TGTGCCAGCAAACCTGGGACACCCGATAGCAATCAGCCCCAGCATTTT
TRBJ2-7,NA,few,TRBV18,14,CASSPDSNSYEQYF,TGTGCCAGCTCACCCGACAGCAATTCCTACGAGCAGTACTTC
TRBJ1-2,NA,few,TRBV28,14,CASSFMANNYGYTF,TGTGCCAGCAGTTTCATGGCCAATAACTATGGCTACACCTTC
TRBJ2-7,TRBD2,NA,TRBV4-2,21,CASSQDWNSGTSGYSTYEQYF,TGTGCCAGCAGCCAAGACTGGAATTCCGGGACTAGCGGGTATTCCACCTACGAGCAGTACTTC
TRBJ2-5,NA,NA,TRBV2,13,CASSGQLGETQYF,TGTGCCAGCAGTGGACAGCTCGGGGAGACCCAGTACTTC
TRBJ2-7,TRBD1,once,TRBV19,15,CASSDPGQGSYEQYF,TGTGCCAGTAGTGATCCGGGACAGGGCTCCTACGAGCAGTACTTC
TRBJ1-1,NA,NA,TRBV11-2,13,CASTSRGYTEAFF,TGTGCCAGCACCTCCAGGGGCTACACTGAAGCTTTCTTT
TRBJ1-5,TRBD1,NA,TRBV5-1,14,CASSSGTGNQPQHF,TGCGCCAGCAGCTCCGGGACAGGGAATCAGCCCCAGCATTTT
TRBJ2-1,TRBD2,NA,TRBV11-2,16,CASSLELAVSYNEQFF,TGTGCCAGCAGCTTAGAACTAGCGGTCTCCTACAATGAGCAGTTCTTC
TRBJ2-2,NA,NA,TRBV3-1/TRBV3-2,12,CASSQVRGELFF,TGTGCCAGCAGCCAAGTGAGGGGGGAGCTGTTTTTT
TRBJ1-5,TRBD1,NA,TRBV19,15,CASSIATGGFQPQHF,TGTGCCAGTAGTATTGCCACAGGGGGCTTTCAGCCCCAGCATTTT
TRBJ2-7,NA,NA,TRBV30,14,CAWSRGTVTYEQYF,TGTGCCTGGAGTCGGGGGACAGTCACCTACGAGCAGTACTTC
TRBJ2-7,TRBD2,NA,TRBV29-1,16,CSVDTGTSGTSYEQYF,TGCAGCGTTGACACCGGGACTAGCGGGACCTCCTACGAGCAGTACTTC
TRBJ2-5,NA,NA,TRBV12-3/TRBV12-4,13,CASSTGTKETQYF,TGTGCCAGCAGTACCGGGACAAAAGAGACCCAGTACTTC
TRBJ1-1,NA,NA,TRBV11-2,14,CASSLGAMNTEAFF,TGTGCCAGCAGCTTAGGCGCAATGAACACTGAAGCTTTCTTT
TRBJ1-4,NA,NA,TRBV7-9,16,CASSLAGVVANEKLFF,TGTGCCAGCAGCTTGGCAGGGGTGGTTGCTAATGAAAAACTGTTTTTT
TRBJ1-4,NA,NA,TRBV27,13,CASSPRRFEKLFF,TGTGCCAGCAGTCCCCGGCGGTTCGAAAAACTGTTTTTT
TRBJ2-3,TRBD2,NA,TRBV2,12,CASRGLADSSCW,TGTGCCAGCAGAGGACTAGCGGACTCCTCGTGTTGG
TRBJ1-4,NA,NA,TRBV21-1,16,CASSKGPAGPNEKLFF,TGTGCCAGCAGCAAGGGGCCAGCCGGGCCTAATGAAAAACTGTTTTTT
TRBJ2-1,NA,NA,TRBV24-1,13,CATSDPLANEQFF,TGTGCCACCAGTGATCCCCTAGCGAATGAGCAGTTCTTC
TRBJ2-1,NA,NA,TRBV19,15,CASSIGPGAYNEQFF,TGTGCCAGTAGTATAGGCCCTGGGGCTTACAATGAGCAGTTCTTC
TRBJ2-2,NA,NA,TRBV5-1,14,CASYGEKNTGELFF,TGCGCCAGCTACGGAGAAAAGAACACCGGGGAGCTGTTTTTT
TRBJ2-7,NA,NA,TRBV18,15,CASSGYRVRAYEQYF,TGTGCCAGCTCAGGTTACAGGGTAAGGGCCTACGAGCAGTACTTC
TRBJ2-3,TRBD2,NA,TRBV27,16,CASSRRTSGDTDTQYF,TGTGCCAGCAGTCGCCGGACTAGCGGGGACACAGATACGCAGTATTTT
TRBJ2-3,NA,NA,TRBV5-1,14,CASSPGQSTDTQYF,TGCGCCAGCAGCCCCGGACAGAGCACAGATACGCAGTATTTT
TRBJ2-5,NA,NA,TRBV7-2,13,CASSPDRRETQYF,TGTGCCAGCAGCCCGGACAGAAGGGAGACCCAGTACTTC
TRBJ2-1,TRBD2,NA,TRBV6-2/TRBV6-3,15,CASSYGGSSYNEQFF,TGTGCCAGCAGTTACGGCGGGAGCTCCTACAATGAGCAGTTCTTC
TRBJ1-3,NA,NA,TRBV11-2,15,CASSRQGLGGNTIYF,TGTGCCAGCAGCCGGCAGGGTCTAGGCGGAAACACCATATATTTT
TRBJ2-3,TRBD1,NA,TRBV28,16,CASSVQGPLSTDTQYF,TGTGCCAGCAGCGTACAGGGGCCCTTGAGCACAGATACGCAGTATTTT
TRBJ1-1,TRBD1,NA,TRBV19,16,CASSRGTGILNTEAFF,TGTGCCAGTAGTAGAGGGACAGGGATATTGAACACTGAAGCTTTCTTT
TRBJ1-6,NA,once,TRBV5-6,15,CASSSSGVTYSPLHF,TGTGCCAGCAGCTCATCCGGGGTAACATATTCACCCCTCCACTTT
TRBJ2-1,NA,few,TRBV12-3/TRBV12-4,12,CASSPLSNEQFF,TGTGCCAGCAGTCCATTGAGCAATGAGCAGTTCTTC
TRBJ2-5,TRBD1,NA,TRBV30,18,CALDPIPLAGQGKETQYF,TGTGCCCTGGATCCCATTCCCCTGGCGGGACAGGGGAAAGAGACCCAGTACTTC
TRBJ1-2,TRBD1,NA,TRBV11-1,15,CASSPGTGGAFGYTF,TGTGCCAGCAGCCCTGGGACAGGGGGCGCTTTTGGCTACACCTTC
TRBJ2-2,NA,NA,TRBV6-4,16,CASSDSPRRNTGELFF,TGTGCCAGCAGTGATTCCCCTAGACGGAACACCGGGGAGCTGTTTTTT
TRBJ1-1,NA,NA,TRBV2,12,CASSVRNTEAFF,TGTGCCAGCAGTGTGCGGAACACTGAAGCTTTCTTT
TRBJ2-4,NA,NA,TRBV27,16,CASSFSGVGAKNIQYF,TGTGCCAGCAGTTTTTCAGGGGTGGGGGCCAAAAACATTCAGTACTTC
TRBJ2-3,NA,NA,TRBV5-1,14,CASSLVPSTDTQYF,TGCGCCAGCAGCTTGGTTCCTAGCACAGATACGCAGTATTTT
TRBJ1-6,NA,NA,TRBV28,14,CASSLAQGVSPLHF,TGTGCCAGCAGTTTAGCACAGGGAGTGTCACCCCTCCACTTT
TRBJ1-2,NA,NA,TRBV7-9,12,CASGGGSYGYTF,TGTGCCAGCGGCGGTGGCAGCTATGGCTACACCTTC
TRBJ1-2,NA,NA,TRBV6-5,13,CASITGVGYGYTF,TGTGCCAGCATTACAGGAGTAGGCTATGGCTACACCTTC